The sequence of this TCR beta chain was determined in a study of blood T cells in healthy people across ages. Primers used in a second PCR of about 7 to 12 cycles were a sample-barcoded 5' primer and a J-beta primer mix. In TCRdb, the 5' RACE reads were re-called with MiXCR into one record per CDR3 protein. The repertoire holds about 1,800,000 distinct CDR3 sequences, with 28% as singletons. The sequence derives from a woman between 25 and 40 years old in good health. The sequenced sample consisted of blood.

Here the CDR3 reads CATSGQGTSGYEQFF. The CDR3 DNA reads TGTGCCACCAGCGGCCAAGGGACTAGCGGTTATGAGCAGTTCTTC. The chain combines TRBV15 with TRBJ2-1, with 11 bases fitting TRBD2. Per germline, CDR1 LNHNV and CDR2 YYDKDF (reference sequence). The CDR3 is 15 residues long. V gave up 5 bases and J gave up 8 bases; unmatched junction bases: 8.